This T cell receptor (beta chain) was identified in a study of T cell repertoires in cytomegalovirus infection. Study-wide background: Carrying CMV and the relevant HLA type showed in public TCR beta signatures. Study-level points and caveats: Cumulative public TCR beta family frequency identified CMV carriers with the relevant HLA.

Of note for this clonotype: The antigen is not known.

TCRdb used MiXCR to reprocess the reads, holding one entry per CDR3 protein. The sample shows some 400,000 distinct CDR3 sequences, 15% to 20% of them seen only once. The germline CDR1 and CDR2 sequences are SGHVS and FQNEAQ. V was pared by 0 bases and J by 2 bases, with 6 bases between. The CDR3 length is 14 residues. The rearrangement uses TRBV7-8 and TRBJ2-3; no firm D call. This clonotype originated in a human donor in good health (CMV status not recorded). Some clones in this sample may be carry-over from other donors' samples. Sequenced sample: PBMCs. CDR3 nucleotide sequence: TGTGCCAGCAGCTTAGCGAGGACCACAGATACGCAGTATTTT. Its translation: CASSLARTTDTQYF.